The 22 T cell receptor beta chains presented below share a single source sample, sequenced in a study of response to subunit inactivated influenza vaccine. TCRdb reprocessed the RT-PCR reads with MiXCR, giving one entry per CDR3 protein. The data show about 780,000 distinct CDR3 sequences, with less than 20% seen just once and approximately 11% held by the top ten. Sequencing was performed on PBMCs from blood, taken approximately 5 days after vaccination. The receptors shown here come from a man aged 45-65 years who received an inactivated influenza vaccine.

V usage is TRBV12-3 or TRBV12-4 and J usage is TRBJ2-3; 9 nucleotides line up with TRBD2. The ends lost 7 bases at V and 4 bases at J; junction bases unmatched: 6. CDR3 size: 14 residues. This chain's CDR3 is CASNAGGRADTQYF. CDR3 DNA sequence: TGTGCCAGCAACGCGGGGGGGAGGGCAGATACGCAGTATTTT.

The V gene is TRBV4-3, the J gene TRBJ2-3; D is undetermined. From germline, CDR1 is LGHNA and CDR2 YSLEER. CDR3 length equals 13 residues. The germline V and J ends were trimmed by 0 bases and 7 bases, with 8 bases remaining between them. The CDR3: CASSQDLVNTQYF. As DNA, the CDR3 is TGCGCCAGCAGCCAAGATCTGGTGAATACGCAGTATTTT.

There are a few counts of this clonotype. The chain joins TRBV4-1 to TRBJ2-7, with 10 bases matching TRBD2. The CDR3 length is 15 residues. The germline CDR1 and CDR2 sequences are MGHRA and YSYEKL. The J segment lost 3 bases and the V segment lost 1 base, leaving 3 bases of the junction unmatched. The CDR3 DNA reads TGCGCCAGCAGCCAAGTTGCTAGCGGGGGCTACGAGCAGTACTTC. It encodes CASSQVASGGYEQYF.

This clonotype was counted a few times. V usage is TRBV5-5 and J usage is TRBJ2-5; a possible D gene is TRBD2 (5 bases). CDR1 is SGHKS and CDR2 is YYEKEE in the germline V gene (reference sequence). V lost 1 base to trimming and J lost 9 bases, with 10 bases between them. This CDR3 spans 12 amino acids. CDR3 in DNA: TGTGCCAGCAGCTTGAAACGGCGGGCCCAGTACTTC. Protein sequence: CASSLKRRAQYF.

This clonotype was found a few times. The CDR3 sequence: CASSVGQGVSYEQYF. The CDR3 DNA is TGTGCCAGCAGCGTCGGACAGGGGGTATCCTACGAGCAGTACTTC. The V gene is TRBV9, the J gene TRBJ2-7; 10 bases agree with TRBD1. This CDR3 has 15 amino acids. Trimming cost V 2 bases and J 1 base; bases outside gene matches: 3. The germline V gene has CDR1 SGDLS and CDR2 YYNGEE.

This chain's CDR3 is CASRSGTSAISYNEQFF. The CDR3 nucleotides read TGTGCCAGCAGATCCGGGACTAGCGCTATCTCCTACAATGAGCAGTTCTTC. V is TRBV6-1 and J is TRBJ2-1; 10 bases match TRBD2. The V and J ends lost 6 bases and 0 bases, in that order; junction bases with no gene match: 8. This CDR3 comprises 17 residues. Germline values: CDR1 MNHNS, CDR2 SASEGT.

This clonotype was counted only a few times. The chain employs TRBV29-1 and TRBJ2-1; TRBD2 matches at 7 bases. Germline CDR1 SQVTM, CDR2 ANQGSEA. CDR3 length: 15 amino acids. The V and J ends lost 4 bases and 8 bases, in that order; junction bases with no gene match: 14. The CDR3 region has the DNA TGCAGCGTTGTGTTCTCGACCGGGAGGCCGGATGAGCAGTTCTTC. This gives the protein CSVVFSTGRPDEQFF.

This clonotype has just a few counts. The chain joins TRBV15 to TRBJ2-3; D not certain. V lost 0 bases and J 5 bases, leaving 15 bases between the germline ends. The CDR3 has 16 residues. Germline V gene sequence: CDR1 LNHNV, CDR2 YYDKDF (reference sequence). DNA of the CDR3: TGTGCCACCAGCAGAGATCGAGACACCTTCGGAGATACGCAGTATTTT. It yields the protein CATSRDRDTFGDTQYF. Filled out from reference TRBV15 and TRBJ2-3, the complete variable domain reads DAMVIQNPRYQVTQFGKPVTLSCSQTLNHNVMYWYQQKSSQAPKLLFHYYDKDFNNEADTPDNFQSRRPNTSFCFLDIRSPGLGDTAMYLCATSRDRDTFGDTQYFGPGTRLTVL.

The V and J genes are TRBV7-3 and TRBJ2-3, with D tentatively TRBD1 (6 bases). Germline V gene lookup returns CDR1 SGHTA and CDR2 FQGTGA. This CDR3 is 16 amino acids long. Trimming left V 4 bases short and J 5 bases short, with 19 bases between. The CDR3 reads CASSYNLLPGQDTQYF. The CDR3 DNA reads TGTGCCAGCAGCTATAACCTACTTCCGGGACAAGATACGCAGTATTTT.

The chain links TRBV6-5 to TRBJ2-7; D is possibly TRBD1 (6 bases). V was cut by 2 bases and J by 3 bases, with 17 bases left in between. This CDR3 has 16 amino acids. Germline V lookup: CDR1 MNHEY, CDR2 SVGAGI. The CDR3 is CASSYGSRGHNYEQYF. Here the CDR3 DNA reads TGTGCCAGCAGTTACGGTTCGAGGGGACACAACTACGAGCAGTACTTC.

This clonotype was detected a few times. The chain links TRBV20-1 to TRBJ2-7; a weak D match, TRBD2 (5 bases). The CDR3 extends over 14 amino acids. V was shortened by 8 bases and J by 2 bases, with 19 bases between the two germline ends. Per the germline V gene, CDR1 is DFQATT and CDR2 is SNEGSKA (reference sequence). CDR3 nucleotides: TGCAGTTCCTCCCGGGGTTCGGGTACCTACGAGCAGTACTTC. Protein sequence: CSSSRGSGTYEQYF.

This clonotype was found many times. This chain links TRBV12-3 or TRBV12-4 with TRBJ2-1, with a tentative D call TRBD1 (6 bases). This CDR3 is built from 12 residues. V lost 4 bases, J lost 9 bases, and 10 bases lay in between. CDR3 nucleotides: TGTGCCAGCAGTTCAGCACAGGGTGAGCAGTTCTTC. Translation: CASSSAQGEQFF.

The CDR3: CAWRGSGRRNEQFF. The CDR3 DNA follows: TGTGCCTGGAGGGGAAGCGGGAGAAGGAATGAGCAGTTCTTC. The rearrangement joins TRBV30 to TRBJ2-1, with 8 bases identical to TRBD2. With 3 bases clipped from V and 7 bases from J, the junction kept 8 bases outside the gene matches. The germline V gene encodes CDR1 GTSNPN and CDR2 SVGIG (reference sequence). The CDR3 has 14 residues.

The CDR3 reads CASSSGTFMNTEAFF. CDR3 nucleotide sequence: TGCGCCAGCAGCTCGGGGACATTCATGAACACTGAAGCTTTCTTT. J is TRBJ1-1 and V is TRBV5-1, with a tentative D call TRBD1 (6 bases). There are 15 residues in the CDR3. V dropped 3 bases and J dropped 0 bases, with 12 bases sitting between them. Germline assignment: CDR1 SGHRS and CDR2 YFSETQ.

In nucleotides, the CDR3 is TGCGCCAGCAGCATAAGACAGGGGCAGAGCTACGAGCAGTACTTC. This encodes CASSIRQGQSYEQYF. The chain recombines TRBV5-1 with TRBJ2-7; 8 nucleotides align to TRBD1. The germline CDR1 and CDR2 sequences are SGHRS and YFSETQ. V was clipped by 4 bases and J by 3 bases; unmatched bases: 9. The CDR3 contains 15 residues.

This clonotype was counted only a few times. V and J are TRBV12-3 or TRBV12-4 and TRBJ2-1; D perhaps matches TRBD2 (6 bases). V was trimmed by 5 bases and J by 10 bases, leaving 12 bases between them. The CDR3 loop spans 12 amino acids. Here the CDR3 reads CASSTTEGEQFF. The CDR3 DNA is TGTGCCAGCAGTACCACGGAGGGGGAGCAGTTCTTC.

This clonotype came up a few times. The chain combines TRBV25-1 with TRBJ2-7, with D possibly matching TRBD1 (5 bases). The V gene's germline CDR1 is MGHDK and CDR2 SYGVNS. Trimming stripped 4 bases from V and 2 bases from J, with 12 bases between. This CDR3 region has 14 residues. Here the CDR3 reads CASSVDRTPYEQYF. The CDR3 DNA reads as TGTGCCAGCAGTGTCGACAGAACGCCCTACGAGCAGTACTTC.

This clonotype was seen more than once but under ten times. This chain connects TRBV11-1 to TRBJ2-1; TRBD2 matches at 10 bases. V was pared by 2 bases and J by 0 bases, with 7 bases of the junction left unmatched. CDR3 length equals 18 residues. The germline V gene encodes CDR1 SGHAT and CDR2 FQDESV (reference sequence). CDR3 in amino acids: CASSLRPSGRLSYNEQFF. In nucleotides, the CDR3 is TGTGCCAGCAGCTTACGACCTAGCGGGAGACTCTCCTACAATGAGCAGTTCTTC. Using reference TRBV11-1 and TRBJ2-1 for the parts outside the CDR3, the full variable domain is EAEVAQSPRYKITEKSQAVAFWCDPISGHATLYWYRQILGQGPELLVQFQDESVVDDSQLPKDRFSAERLKGVDSTLKIQPAELGDSAMYLCASSLRPSGRLSYNEQFFGPGTRLTVL.

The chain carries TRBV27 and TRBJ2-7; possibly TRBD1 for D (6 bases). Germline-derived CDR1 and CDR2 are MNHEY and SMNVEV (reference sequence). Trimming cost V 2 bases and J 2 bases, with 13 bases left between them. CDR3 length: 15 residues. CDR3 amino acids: CASSLRQGQTYEQYF. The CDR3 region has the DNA TGTGCCAGCAGTTTAAGGCAGGGACAAACCTACGAGCAGTACTTC.

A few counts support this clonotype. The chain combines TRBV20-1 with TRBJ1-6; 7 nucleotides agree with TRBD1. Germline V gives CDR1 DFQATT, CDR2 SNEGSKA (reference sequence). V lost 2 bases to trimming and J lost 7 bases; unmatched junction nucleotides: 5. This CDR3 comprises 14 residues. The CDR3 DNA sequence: TGCAGTGCTAGAAAGGGGACAGTCAATTCACCCCTCCACTTT. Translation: CSARKGTVNSPLHF.

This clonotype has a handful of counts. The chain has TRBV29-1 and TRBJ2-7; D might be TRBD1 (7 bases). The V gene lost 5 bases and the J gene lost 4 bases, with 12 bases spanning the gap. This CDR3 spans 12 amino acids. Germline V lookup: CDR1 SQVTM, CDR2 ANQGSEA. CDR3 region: CSVRRGRYEQYF. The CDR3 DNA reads TGCAGCGTTCGGAGGGGGCGGTACGAGCAGTACTTC.

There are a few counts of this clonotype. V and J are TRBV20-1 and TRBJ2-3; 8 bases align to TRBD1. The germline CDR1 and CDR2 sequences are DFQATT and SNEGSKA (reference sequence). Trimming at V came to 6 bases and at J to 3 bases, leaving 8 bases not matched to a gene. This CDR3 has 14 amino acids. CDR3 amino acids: CSASGQGWTDTQYF. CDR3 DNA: TGCAGTGCCAGCGGACAGGGCTGGACAGATACGCAGTATTTT.